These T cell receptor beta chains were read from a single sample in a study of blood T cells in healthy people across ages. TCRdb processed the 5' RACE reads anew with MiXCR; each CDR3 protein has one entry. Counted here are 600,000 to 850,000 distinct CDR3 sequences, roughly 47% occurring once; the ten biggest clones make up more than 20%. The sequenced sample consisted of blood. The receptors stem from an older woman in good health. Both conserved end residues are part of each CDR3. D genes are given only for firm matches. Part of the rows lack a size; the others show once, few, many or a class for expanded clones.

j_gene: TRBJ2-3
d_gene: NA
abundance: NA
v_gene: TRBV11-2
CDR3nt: TGTGCCAGCAGCTTAGATACTCCAGGGGCAGATACGCAGTATTTT
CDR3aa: CASSLDTPGADTQYF

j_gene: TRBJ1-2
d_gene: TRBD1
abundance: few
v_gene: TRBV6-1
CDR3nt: TGTGCCAGCAGCCCCCGGGACAGGGGGGCCTATGGCTACACCTTC
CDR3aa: CASSPRDRGAYGYTF

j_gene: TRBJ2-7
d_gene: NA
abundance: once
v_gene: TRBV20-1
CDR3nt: TGCAGTGCTTTGAACTTACTTTACTCCTACGAGCAGTACTTC
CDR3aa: CSALNLLYSYEQYF

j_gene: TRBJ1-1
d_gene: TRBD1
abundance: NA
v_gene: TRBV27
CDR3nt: TGTGCCAGCAGTCCTCAGACAGGGGTGGACACTGAAGCTTTCTTT
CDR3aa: CASSPQTGVDTEAFF

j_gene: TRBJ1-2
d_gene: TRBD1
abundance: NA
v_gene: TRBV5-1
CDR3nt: TGCGCCAGCAGCTTAGGAGGACAGGAAAAAAATGGCTACACCTTC
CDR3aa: CASSLGGQEKNGYTF

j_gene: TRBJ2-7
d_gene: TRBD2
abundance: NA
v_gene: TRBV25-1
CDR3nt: TGTGCCAGCGGTGGGACTAGCGGGATTAACGAGCAGTACTTC
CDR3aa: CASGGTSGINEQYF

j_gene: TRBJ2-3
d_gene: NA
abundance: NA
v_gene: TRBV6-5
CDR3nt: TGTGCCAGCAGTTACTCGTCCGCACTTCAGGGTACGCAGTATTTT
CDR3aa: CASSYSSALQGTQYF

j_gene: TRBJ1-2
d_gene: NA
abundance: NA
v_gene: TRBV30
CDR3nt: TGTGCCTGGAGATGGACGGGGCCCTATGGCTACACCTTC
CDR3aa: CAWRWTGPYGYTF

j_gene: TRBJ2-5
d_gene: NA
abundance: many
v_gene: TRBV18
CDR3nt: TGTGCCAGCAGTCCAAGCCAAGAGACCCAGTACTTC
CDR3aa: CASSPSQETQYF

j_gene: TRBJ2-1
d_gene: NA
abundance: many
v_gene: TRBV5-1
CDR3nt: TGCGCCAGCAGCTTGGAAGGGGAGCCCTACAATGAGCAGTTCTTC
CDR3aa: CASSLEGEPYNEQFF

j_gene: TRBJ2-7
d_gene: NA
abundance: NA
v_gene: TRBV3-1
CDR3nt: TGTGCCAGCAGCCAAGTATTTAGGGGGGCCTACGAGCAGTACTTC
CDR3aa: CASSQVFRGAYEQYF

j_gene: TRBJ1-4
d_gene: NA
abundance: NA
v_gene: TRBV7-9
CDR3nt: TGTGCCAGCAGGGGTACTACCGCGGCTAATGAAAAACTGTTTTTT
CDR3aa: CASRGTTAANEKLFF

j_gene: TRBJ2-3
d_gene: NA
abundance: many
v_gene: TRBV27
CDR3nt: TGTGCCAGCAGCCCTAGGCAGGGGGGAGATACGCAGTATTTT
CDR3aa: CASSPRQGGDTQYF

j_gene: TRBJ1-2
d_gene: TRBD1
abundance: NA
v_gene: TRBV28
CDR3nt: TGTGCCAGCAGCCCTACTGACAGGGGGCGAAATGCTTACACCTTC
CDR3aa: CASSPTDRGRNAYTF

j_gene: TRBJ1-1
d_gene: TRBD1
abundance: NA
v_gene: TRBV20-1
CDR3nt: TGCAGTGCTTATCAGGGGGCTGAAGCTTTCTTT
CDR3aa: CSAYQGAEAFF

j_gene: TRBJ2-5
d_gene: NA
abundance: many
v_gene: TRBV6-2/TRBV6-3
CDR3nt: TGTGCCAGCAGCCAGCCGGAGACCCAGTACTTC
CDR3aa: CASSQPETQYF

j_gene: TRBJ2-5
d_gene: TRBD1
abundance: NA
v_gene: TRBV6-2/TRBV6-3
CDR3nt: TGTGCCAGCAGTTCACCCAGGACAGGGGTAGGGGAGCAGTACTTC
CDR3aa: CASSSPRTGVGEQYF

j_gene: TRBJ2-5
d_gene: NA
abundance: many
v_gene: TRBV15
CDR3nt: TGTGCCACCAGCAGAGCGGGGGAGGAGACCCAGTACTTC
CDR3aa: CATSRAGEETQYF

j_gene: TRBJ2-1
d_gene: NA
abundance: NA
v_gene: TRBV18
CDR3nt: TGTGCCAGCTCCCCCGGTGAAGGTGGCGGAGAGACCCAGTTCTTC
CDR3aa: CASSPGEGGGETQFF

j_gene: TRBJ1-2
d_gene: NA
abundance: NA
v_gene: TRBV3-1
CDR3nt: TGTGCCAGCAGCCAAGCTCAGGGCTCTGGCTACACCTTC
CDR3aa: CASSQAQGSGYTF

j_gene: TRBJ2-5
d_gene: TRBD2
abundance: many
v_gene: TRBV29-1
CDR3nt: TGCAGCGTAAGGAATAGAGCGGGAGCGGAGACCCAGTACTTC
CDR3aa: CSVRNRAGAETQYF

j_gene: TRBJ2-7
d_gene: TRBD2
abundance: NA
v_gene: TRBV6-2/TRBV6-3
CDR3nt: TGTGCCAGCAGTTACTCGGCGGGGGGAATCTACGGGCAGTACTTC
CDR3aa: CASSYSAGGIYGQYF

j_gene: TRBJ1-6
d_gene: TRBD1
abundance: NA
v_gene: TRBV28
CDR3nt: TGTGCCAGCAGTTCTCCAGAGGGGGGACAGTATAATTCACCCCTCCACTTT
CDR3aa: CASSSPEGGQYNSPLHF

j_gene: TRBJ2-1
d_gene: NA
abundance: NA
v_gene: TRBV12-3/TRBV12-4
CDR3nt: TGTGCCAGCATCTTTGGGGGAGAGTTTTCCTACAATGAGCAGTTCTTC
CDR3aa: CASIFGGEFSYNEQFF

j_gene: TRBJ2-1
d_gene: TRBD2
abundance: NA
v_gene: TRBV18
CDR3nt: TGTGCCAGCTCAGAAGCGGGAGGGTTCTACAATGAGCAGTTCTTC
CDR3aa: CASSEAGGFYNEQFF

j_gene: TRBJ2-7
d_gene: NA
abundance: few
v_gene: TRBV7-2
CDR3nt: TGTGCCAGCAGCTTAGCCGTCGCGGACTCCTACGAGCAGTACTTC
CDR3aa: CASSLAVADSYEQYF

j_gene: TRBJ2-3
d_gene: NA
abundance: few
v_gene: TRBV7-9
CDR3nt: TGTGCCAGCAGCTTAGTTGAGGCAGATACGCAGTATTTT
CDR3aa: CASSLVEADTQYF

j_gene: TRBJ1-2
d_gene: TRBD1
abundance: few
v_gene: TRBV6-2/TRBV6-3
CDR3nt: TGTGCCAGCAGTTTCCCCTCCCAACTTAAAACAGGGGAAAAGAAGTATGGCTACACCTTC
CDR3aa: CASSFPSQLKTGEKKYGYTF

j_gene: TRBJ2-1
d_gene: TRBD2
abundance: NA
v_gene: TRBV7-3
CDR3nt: TGTGCCAGCAGCGCCAGGACTAGCGGTTACAATGAGCAGTTCTTC
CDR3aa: CASSARTSGYNEQFF

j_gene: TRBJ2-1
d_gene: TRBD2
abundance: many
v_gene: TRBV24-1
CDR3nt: TGTGCCACCAGTACTAGCGGGGAGAACAATGAGCAGTTCTTC
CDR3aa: CATSTSGENNEQFF

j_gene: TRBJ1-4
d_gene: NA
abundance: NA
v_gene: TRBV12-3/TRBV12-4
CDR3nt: TGTGCCAGCAGTTTTGGTCGGGTCCTTGGTGAAAAACTGTTTTTT
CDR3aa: CASSFGRVLGEKLFF

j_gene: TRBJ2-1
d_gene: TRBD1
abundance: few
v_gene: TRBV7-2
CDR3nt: TGTGCCAGCAGCTTCCAGGGGGAGCTAAGTCATGAGCAGTTCTTC
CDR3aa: CASSFQGELSHEQFF

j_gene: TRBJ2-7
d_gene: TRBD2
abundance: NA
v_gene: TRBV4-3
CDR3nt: TGCGCCAGCAGCCAAGATTTTGGTGGAGCGGGAGGGCCGAGAAACGAGCAGTACTTC
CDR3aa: CASSQDFGGAGGPRNEQYF

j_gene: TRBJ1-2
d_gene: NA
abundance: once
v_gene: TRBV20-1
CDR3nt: TGCAGTGCGATCCCTTGGGGCCATGGCTACACCTTC
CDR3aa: CSAIPWGHGYTF

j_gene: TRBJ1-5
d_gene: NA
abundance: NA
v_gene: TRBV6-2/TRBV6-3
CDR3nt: TGTGCCAGCAGTTACGCAGGGACCAATCGGCCCCAGCATTTT
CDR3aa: CASSYAGTNRPQHF

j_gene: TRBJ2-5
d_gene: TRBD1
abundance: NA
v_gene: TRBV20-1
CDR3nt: TGCAGTGCTAAGGGACAGGGGGCATTTGGAGAGACCCAGTACTTC
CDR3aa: CSAKGQGAFGETQYF

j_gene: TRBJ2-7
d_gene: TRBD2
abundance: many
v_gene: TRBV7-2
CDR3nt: TGTGCCAGCAGCTTAGTCGCTAGCGGGGGCACCTACGAGCAGTACTTC
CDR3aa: CASSLVASGGTYEQYF

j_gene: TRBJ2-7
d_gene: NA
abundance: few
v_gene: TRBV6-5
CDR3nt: TGTGCCAGCAGTTACACGACAGCTACCTACGAGCAGTACTTC
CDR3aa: CASSYTTATYEQYF

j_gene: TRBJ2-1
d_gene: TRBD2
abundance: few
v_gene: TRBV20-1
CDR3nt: TGCAGTGCAACTAGCGGAAGAGAAGGGTTCTTC
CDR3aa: CSATSGREGFF

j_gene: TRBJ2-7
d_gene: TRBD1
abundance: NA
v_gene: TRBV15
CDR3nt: TGTGCCACCAGCAGAACTCCGGGACAGGGGGACTACGAGCAGTACTTC
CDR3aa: CATSRTPGQGDYEQYF

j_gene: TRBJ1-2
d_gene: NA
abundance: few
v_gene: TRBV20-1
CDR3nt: TGCAGTGCTAGAGATATGGAGGCATGGAGCTATGGCTACACCTTC
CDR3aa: CSARDMEAWSYGYTF

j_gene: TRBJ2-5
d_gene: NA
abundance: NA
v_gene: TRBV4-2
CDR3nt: TGTGCCAGCAGCCGCAGAGGGGTTTACAATGAGCAGTACTTC
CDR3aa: CASSRRGVYNEQYF

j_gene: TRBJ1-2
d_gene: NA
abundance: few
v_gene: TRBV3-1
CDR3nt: TGTGCCAGCAGCCAAGGTTACAGGGATGTGTCGTCGAACTATGGCTACACCTTC
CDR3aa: CASSQGYRDVSSNYGYTF

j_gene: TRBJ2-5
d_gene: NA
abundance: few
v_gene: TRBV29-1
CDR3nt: TGCAGCGTTGTCTTTGGGTATCGGGAGACCCAGTACTTC
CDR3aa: CSVVFGYRETQYF

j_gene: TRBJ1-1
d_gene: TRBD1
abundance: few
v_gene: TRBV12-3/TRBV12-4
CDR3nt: TGTGCCAGCAGCCGAAGGACAGGGGGGATGAACACTGAAGCTTTCTTT
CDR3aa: CASSRRTGGMNTEAFF

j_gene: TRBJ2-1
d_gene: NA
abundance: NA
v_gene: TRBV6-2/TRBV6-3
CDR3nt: TGTGCCAGCAGCCGGACAGTTGAGCAGTTCTTC
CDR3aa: CASSRTVEQFF

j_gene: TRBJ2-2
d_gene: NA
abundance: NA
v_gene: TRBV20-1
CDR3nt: TGCAGTGCTAGGGCTGCGAACACCGGGGAGCTGTTTTTT
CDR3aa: CSARAANTGELFF

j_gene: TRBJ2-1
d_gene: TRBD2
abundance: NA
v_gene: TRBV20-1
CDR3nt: TGCAGTGCTAGAAAACAGTGGCTAGCGGGGGACTACTACAATGAGCAGTTCTTC
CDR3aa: CSARKQWLAGDYYNEQFF

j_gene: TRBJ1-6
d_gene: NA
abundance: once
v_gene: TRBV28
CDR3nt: TGTGCCAGCAGTGCCCTTGATCCACCCCTCCACTTT
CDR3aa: CASSALDPPLHF

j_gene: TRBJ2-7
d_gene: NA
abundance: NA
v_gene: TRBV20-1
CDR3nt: TGCAGTGCTAGCATGTTAAGAGGGGGGGACTACGAGCAGTACTTC
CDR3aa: CSASMLRGGDYEQYF

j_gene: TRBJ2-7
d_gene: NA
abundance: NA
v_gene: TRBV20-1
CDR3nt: TGCAGTGCTAGCGTTGGCGGGGGACACTACGAGCAGTACTTC
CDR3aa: CSASVGGGHYEQYF

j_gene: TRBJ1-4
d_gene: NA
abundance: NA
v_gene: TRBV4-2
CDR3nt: TGTGCCAGCACTAGGGGGGGGGTCCTCCTAAATGAAAAACTGTTTTTT
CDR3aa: CASTRGGVLLNEKLFF

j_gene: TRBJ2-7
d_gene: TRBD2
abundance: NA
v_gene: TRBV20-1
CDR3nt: TGCAGTGCTAGGGAGACTAGCGGATACCGCGGGGAGTACTTC
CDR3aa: CSARETSGYRGEYF